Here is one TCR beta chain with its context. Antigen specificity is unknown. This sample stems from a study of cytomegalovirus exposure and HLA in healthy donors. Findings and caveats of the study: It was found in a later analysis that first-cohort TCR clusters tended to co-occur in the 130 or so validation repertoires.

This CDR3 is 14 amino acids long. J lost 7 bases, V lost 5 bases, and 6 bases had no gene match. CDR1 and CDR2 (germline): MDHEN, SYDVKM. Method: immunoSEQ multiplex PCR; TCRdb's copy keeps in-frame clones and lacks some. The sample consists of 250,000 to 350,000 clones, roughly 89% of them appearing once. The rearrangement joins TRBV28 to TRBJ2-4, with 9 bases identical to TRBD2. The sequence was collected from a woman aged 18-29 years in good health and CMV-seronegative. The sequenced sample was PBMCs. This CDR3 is CASSLASGTNIQYF. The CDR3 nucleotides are TGTGCCAGCAGTCTAGCTAGCGGGACGAACATTCAGTACTTC.